One T cell receptor beta chain is described in this entry. Its antigen is not known. Sequenced by immunoSEQ multiplex PCR; TCRdb stores in-frame clones only, minus some. The sample carries about 360,000 clones, around 86% recorded once. This record belongs to a study of cytomegalovirus exposure and HLA in healthy donors. Study conclusions and caveats: The TCR clusters that emerged in the first cohort tended, a later analysis found, to co-occur in the roughly 120 validation repertoires.

V shed 6 bases and J shed 4 bases, with 13 bases lying between them. The CDR3 runs 13 residues. Per the germline V gene, CDR1 is SNHLY and CDR2 is FYNNEI. V gene TRBV2 combines with J gene TRBJ2-7; TRBD1 is a possible D gene (5 bases). The receptor was derived from a woman aged 18-35 years in good health and CMV-seronegative. Sequenced material: PBMCs. Written as DNA, the CDR3 is TGTGCCAGCAGAGTTCATAGGGGTTACGAGCAGTACTTC. Translation gives CASRVHRGYEQYF.